The 29 T cell receptor beta chains given below trace back to one sample, sequenced in a study of CD8 T cells in ankylosing spondylitis. TCRdb reprocessed the 5' RACE reads via MiXCR and lists one record per CDR3 protein. Here the sample spans under 200,000 distinct CDR3 sequences, 9.5% to 13% being singletons. Input material: blood, either unsorted or a sorted T cell fraction (not recorded which). These receptor sequences come from a male donor with ankylosing spondylitis or in good health (not recorded which).

This clonotype has a count of ten or more. The chain carries TRBV16 and TRBJ1-2; TRBD1 matches 9 bases. V lost 4 bases, J lost 0 bases, and 9 bases stayed unmatched. The CDR3 has 17 residues. Germline V lookup: CDR1 KGHSY, CDR2 FQNENV. The CDR3 reads CASSRAGQGEANYGYTF. DNA for the CDR3: TGTGCCAGCAGCCGGGCGGGACAGGGCGAAGCTAACTATGGCTACACCTTC.

This clonotype showed up many times. The chain links TRBV15 to TRBJ1-2; D is perhaps TRBD1 (5 bases). The CDR3 length is 14 residues. Between the trimmed V and J ends, which lost 2 bases and 4 bases, there was a span of 11 bases. Germline-derived CDR1 and CDR2 are LNHNV and YYDKDF (reference sequence). CDR3: CATSRNLDSYGYTF. The CDR3 DNA reads as TGTGCCACCAGCAGAAATCTTGACAGCTATGGCTACACCTTC.

The genes are TRBV11-2 and TRBJ2-1; D could derive from TRBD1 or TRBD2 (5 bases each). Germline CDR1 is SGHAT and CDR2 is FQNNGV. This CDR3 comprises 20 residues. V lost 5 bases, J lost 0 bases, and 26 bases lay in between. The CDR3 here is CASSRVVGTPSQSSYNEQFF. As DNA, the CDR3 is TGTGCCAGCAGCCGTGTGGTTGGGACGCCAAGTCAGAGCTCCTACAATGAGCAGTTCTTC.

Note on this clonotype: A clone one base away is much larger, so this may be a read error. The final CDR3 position lacks the conserved phenylalanine or tryptophan, pointing to a likely read error. This sequence joins TRBV6-2 or TRBV6-3 and TRBJ1-1; D ambiguous. The CDR3 spans 15 residues. Germline V gene lookup returns CDR1 MNHEY and CDR2 SVGEGT. The ends were cut back, 7 bases at V and 1 base at J, with 16 bases in the middle. The CDR3 here is CASTNQPNRNTEAFI. The CDR3 nucleotides read TGTGCCAGCACCAACCAGCCAAACCGGAACACTGAAGCTTTCATT.

This clonotype showed up many times. This chain links TRBV3-1 with TRBJ1-1; 12 bases agree with TRBD1. Trimming removed 4 bases from V and 0 bases from J; junction bases left unmatched: 6. The CDR3 loop spans 17 amino acids. Germline CDR1 reads LGHDT; CDR2 reads YNNKEL (reference sequence). In nucleotides, the CDR3 is TGTGCCAGCAGCCCTACGGGACAGGGGGCGATGAACACTGAAGCTTTCTTT. Translation: CASSPTGQGAMNTEAFF.

This clonotype was observed at least ten times. The chain uses TRBV12-3 or TRBV12-4 and TRBJ2-1; 12 positions match TRBD2. The J segment lost 1 base and the V segment lost 5 bases, leaving 6 bases of the junction unmatched. The CDR3 has 17 amino acids. This CDR3 is CASSIPTSGRSYNEQFF. The CDR3 DNA is TGTGCCAGCAGTATCCCGACTAGCGGGAGATCCTACAATGAGCAGTTCTTC.

CDR3 nucleotides: TGTGCCAGCAGCACGACTAGCGGGCGGGGGGGAGATACGCAGTATTTT. This translates into CASSTTSGRGGDTQYF. This chain uses TRBV7-7 with TRBJ2-3; 10 positions agree with TRBD2. This CDR3 contains 16 residues. V shed 5 bases, J shed 5 bases, and the junction held 10 bases outside the gene matches. Per germline, CDR1 SSHAT and CDR2 FNYEAQ (reference sequence).

This clonotype was observed many times. V and J are TRBV20-1 and TRBJ1-2, with 8 bases lining up with TRBD1. The CDR3 runs to 14 residues. Per the germline V gene, CDR1 is DFQATT and CDR2 is SNEGSKA (reference sequence). The V segment lost 2 bases and the J segment 8 bases; nucleotides outside the gene matches: 10. Here the CDR3 reads CSARRGDRGWGYTF. Here the CDR3 DNA reads TGCAGTGCTAGACGTGGAGACAGGGGCTGGGGCTACACCTTC.

Worth noting for this clonotype: It may be a read error: a sequence one base away is much more abundant. This sequence joins TRBV12-3 or TRBV12-4 and TRBJ2-5, with D perhaps TRBD1 or TRBD2 (5 bases each). The CDR3 is 14 residues long. The CDR3 sequence is CVSSLSAGGETQYF. CDR3 DNA sequence: TGTGTCAGCAGTTTATCCGCTGGGGGAGAGACCCAGTACTTC.

This clonotype was counted at least ten times. The chain joins TRBV4-3 to TRBJ2-3; D gene uncertain. The V gene lost 0 bases and the J gene lost 4 bases, with 5 bases spanning the gap. CDR3 size: 13 residues. Germline assignment: CDR1 LGHNA and CDR2 YSLEER. As DNA, the CDR3 is TGCGCCAGCAGCCAAGATCTTCCAGATACGCAGTATTTT. Amino acids: CASSQDLPDTQYF.

This clonotype was seen at least ten times. The rearrangement links TRBV5-5 to TRBJ2-2; 7 nucleotides match TRBD1. Trimming cost V 0 bases and J 4 bases; bases outside gene matches: 3. Looked up from germline, CDR1 is SGHKS and CDR2 is YYEKEE (reference sequence). The CDR3 sequence is 15 residues long. In nucleotides, the CDR3 is TGTGCCAGCAGCTTGGAAGACAGGGTCACCGGGGAGCTGTTTTTT. This sequence encodes CASSLEDRVTGELFF.

The chain recombines TRBV9 with TRBJ2-2; D unresolved. The CDR3 covers 12 residues. Germline V gene lookup returns CDR1 SGDLS and CDR2 YYNGEE. Trimming removed 1 base from V and 6 bases from J, with 4 bases in between. CDR3 amino acids: CASSVPAGELFF. DNA of the CDR3: TGTGCCAGCAGCGTACCGGCCGGGGAGCTGTTTTTT.

This clonotype was seen many times. This chain uses TRBV15 with TRBJ2-3, with 8 bases identical to TRBD2. Trimming cost V 5 bases and J 1 base; bases outside gene matches: 11. Germline CDR1 is LNHNV and CDR2 is YYDKDF (reference sequence). The CDR3 loop spans 17 amino acids. In DNA, the CDR3 is TGTGCCACCAGCCCGCGAACTAGCGGCCGGGGCACAGATACGCAGTATTTT. This codes for CATSPRTSGRGTDTQYF.

This clonotype occurred many times. The chain links TRBV29-1 to TRBJ2-1; the D gene is possibly TRBD1 (7 bases). The CDR3 runs 14 residues. CDR1 is SQVTM, CDR2 ANQGSEA, per germline. The ends were cut back, 4 bases at V and 7 bases at J, with 17 bases in the middle. The CDR3 is CSVGKGAGSNEQFF. In DNA form, the CDR3 reads TGCAGCGTTGGGAAGGGGGCGGGGAGTAATGAGCAGTTCTTC.

This clonotype was seen only a few times. The chain is built from TRBV9 and TRBJ1-2, with 10 nucleotides matching TRBD1. The CDR3 has 18 residues. The germline gives CDR1 SGDLS, CDR2 YYNGEE. V was clipped by 2 bases and J by 8 bases; unmatched bases: 18. The CDR3 protein is CASSVDSGTGALPGGYTF. In DNA, the CDR3 is TGTGCCAGCAGCGTCGATTCCGGGACAGGGGCACTTCCGGGGGGCTACACCTTC. The variable domain in full, completed from reference TRBV9 and TRBJ1-2, reads DSGVTQTPKHLITATGQRVTLRCSPRSGDLSVYWYQQSLDQGLQFLIQYYNGEERAKGNILERFSAQQFPDLHSELNLSSLELGDSALYFCASSVDSGTGALPGGYTFGSGTRLTVV.

There are many counts of this clonotype. CDR3 protein: CASSTGSSSYNEQFF. CDR3 DNA sequence: TGTGCCAGCAGCACAGGGTCGAGCTCCTACAATGAGCAGTTCTTC. V usage is TRBV6-1 and J usage is TRBJ2-1; weak D call: TRBD1 (6 bases). Germline CDR1 is MNHNS and CDR2 is SASEGT. V lost 6 bases and J 0 bases, leaving 12 bases between the germline ends. This CDR3 comprises 15 residues.

The table lists this clonotype with many counts. This rearrangement joins TRBV6-5 to TRBJ1-6; tentative D call: TRBD1 (5 bases). CDR3 length equals 13 residues. V dropped 6 bases and J dropped 6 bases, with 9 bases sitting between them. Germline loops: CDR1 MNHEY, CDR2 SVGAGI. CDR3 DNA sequence: TGTGCCAGCAGACTCGACAGTAATTCACCCCTCCACTTT. Translation gives CASRLDSNSPLHF.

This clonotype came up many times. The germline gene is not matched at one end of the junction; a read error may be the cause. The chain employs TRBV5-1 and TRBJ1-1; the D is unclear. Germline assignment: CDR1 SGHRS and CDR2 YFSETQ. The CDR3 has 10 residues. The CDR3: CASSELGPIF. The DNA for the CDR3 is TGCGCCAGCAGCGAGCTTGGACCGATTTTT.

This clonotype was counted ten times or more. The chain is built from TRBV3-1 and TRBJ1-6; D unresolved. Germline V gene sequence: CDR1 LGHDT, CDR2 YNNKEL (reference sequence). Trimming removed 1 base from V and 7 bases from J, with 17 bases in between. This CDR3 has 17 amino acids. The DNA for the CDR3 is TGTGCCAGCAGCCAAGGCTCGGACTTCTTAAGGAATTCACCCCTCCACTTT. Residues: CASSQGSDFLRNSPLHF.

This clonotype was counted ten times or more. This chain links TRBV2 with TRBJ2-7; TRBD2 agrees at 8 bases. The ends lost 7 bases at V and 0 bases at J; junction bases unmatched: 8. This CDR3 has 15 residues. The germline gives CDR1 SNHLY, CDR2 FYNNEI. As DNA, the CDR3 is TGTGCCAGCAATCTACGGGGGGGACGCTCCTACGAGCAGTACTTC. Translated: CASNLRGGRSYEQYF.

This clonotype turned up a few times. This rearrangement joins TRBV11-2 to TRBJ2-1, with TRBD2 matching 7 bases. CDR3 size: 14 residues. Unmatched junction bases numbered 8, after V lost 6 bases and J lost 6 bases. CDR1 is SGHAT, CDR2 FQNNGV, per germline. CDR3 residues: CASSAAGTLNEQFF. CDR3 nucleotides: TGTGCCAGCAGTGCAGCGGGAACTCTCAATGAGCAGTTCTTC.

Turning to this clonotype: This may come from a read error, since a much larger clone is one base off. The DNA of the CDR3 is TGTACCACCAGTGATTTTGTGGGACACGAGCAGTACTTC. Translating gives CTTSDFVGHEQYF. V and J are TRBV24-1 and TRBJ2-7; the D call may be TRBD1 or TRBD2 (5 bases each). Germline assignment: CDR1 KGHDR and CDR2 SFDVKD. The CDR3 extends over 13 amino acids.

Concerning this clonotype: Just one base apart from a much larger clone, this may be a read error. The J gene is TRBJ1-5, the V gene TRBV20-1; no firm D call. The CDR3 consists of 14 residues. Germline CDR1 is DFQATT and CDR2 is SNEGSKA (reference sequence). CDR3 sequence reads: CSASSGYSNQLQHF. DNA for the CDR3: TGCAGTGCGTCTTCGGGTTATAGCAATCAGCTCCAGCATTTT.

This clonotype was seen many times. V and J are TRBV5-1 and TRBJ2-7; 8 nucleotides agree with TRBD2. Germline V CDR1 and CDR2: SGHRS, YFSETQ. The CDR3 length is 14 residues. The junction had 3 bases not matched to a gene; V was cut back by 3 bases and J by 1 base. CDR3 region: CASSYTSGSYEQYF. DNA of the CDR3: TGCGCCAGCAGCTATACTAGCGGTTCCTACGAGCAGTACTTC.

This clonotype was counted at least ten times. The chain carries TRBV19 and TRBJ2-1; maybe TRBD2 (5 bases). The CDR3 runs 15 residues. The ends were cut back, 7 bases at V and 6 bases at J, with 19 bases in the middle. The germline V gene has CDR1 LNHDA and CDR2 SQIVND (reference sequence). In nucleotides, the CDR3 is TGTGCCAGTACCCAGAGGGTAGAGCCGGGCAATGAGCAGTTCTTC. It yields the protein CASTQRVEPGNEQFF.

The V call is TRBV20-1, the J call TRBJ2-5; 11 nucleotides align to TRBD1. The CDR3 totals 14 residues. Germline CDR1 and CDR2: DFQATT and SNEGSKA (reference sequence). J gave up 6 bases and V 5 bases, and 8 bases lay outside the gene matches. CDR3 in DNA: TGCAGTGCTGACCCGGGACAGGGGGAGAAGACCCAGTACTTC. Protein product: CSADPGQGEKTQYF.

The chain links TRBV12-3 or TRBV12-4 to TRBJ2-7; 10 nucleotides agree with TRBD2. V was pared by 6 bases and J by 10 bases, with 9 bases of the junction left unmatched. This CDR3 region has 13 residues. The CDR3 sequence is CASSQFGTSVQYF. DNA for the CDR3: TGTGCCAGCAGCCAGTTTGGGACTAGCGTTCAGTACTTC.

Many counts were recorded for this clonotype. This chain joins TRBV6-5 and TRBJ2-3; 9 bases are shared with TRBD2. Germline V gene sequence: CDR1 MNHEY, CDR2 SVGAGI. This CDR3 contains 17 residues. The V segment lost 4 bases and the J segment 4 bases; nucleotides outside the gene matches: 12. DNA of the CDR3: TGTGCCAGCAGTTTTGGCGGGGGGGGCCAGTTGCCAGATACGCAGTATTTT. This gives the protein CASSFGGGGQLPDTQYF.

This clonotype was detected many times. The V and J genes are TRBV15 and TRBJ2-3, with a possible D match to TRBD2 (6 bases). This CDR3 region has 15 residues. Germline assignment: CDR1 LNHNV and CDR2 YYDKDF (reference sequence). V gave up 3 bases and J gave up 2 bases, with 12 bases separating them. The CDR3, as DNA: TGTGCCACCAGCAGTGGGGGGATCTCCACAGATACGCAGTATTTT. This codes for CATSSGGISTDTQYF. The complete variable domain, with remaining parts taken from reference TRBV15 and TRBJ2-3, reads DAMVIQNPRYQVTQFGKPVTLSCSQTLNHNVMYWYQQKSSQAPKLLFHYYDKDFNNEADTPDNFQSRRPNTSFCFLDIRSPGLGDTAMYLCATSSGGISTDTQYFGPGTRLTVL.